Sequencing of this TCR beta chain was carried out in a study of CD4 T cells in relation to SARS-CoV-2 and coronaviruses listed by TCRdb under 2021. General notes on the study: The ViraFEST assay cultured PBMCs with antigen for under 13 days, then sequenced TCR beta CDR3s to find antigen-specific clonal expansions. The full convalescent cohort of roughly eleven patients had a median age of around 38 years, ranging from about 20 to 75 years. Among the approximately 12 convalescent patients, 8 males and 4 females were included, and two of the subjects were Hispanic. HLA restriction was mapped for shared crossreactive spike epitopes using patient-derived lymphoblastoid cell lines. At the level of individual TCR clonotypes, the study evaluated whether memory CD4+ T cells crossreact between the spike proteins of SARS-CoV-2 and those of common cold coronaviruses. The Adaptive Biotechnologies TCR-sequencing kit was used for samples from a few pre-COVID donors and for the naive versus memory experiments, whereas the other data were Illumina-based. A different, Illumina-based TCR-beta assay was used to sequence expansion assays from other donors in the study.

Overall study results and their limits: The study was limited by small numbers of patients and tested TCRs. In about 61% of donors, memory CD4+ clonotypes turned up that crossrecognized SARS-CoV-2 and at least one common cold coronavirus spike. Compared with monoreactive clones, crossreactive clones had significantly weaker SARS-CoV-2-driven expansion, a result consistent with antigenic imprinting. No donor contributed both pre-pandemic and post-infection samples, which limited tracing the source of pre-existing responses. Naive versus memory sequencing indicated the assay detects memory recall responses rather than primary responses primed during culture. Crossreactivity analysis centred on spike protein, so crossreactivity against other viral proteins was not assessed.

To separate naive from memory CD4+ T cells, cryopreserved PBMCs first underwent CD4 enrichment and then EasySep naive CD4+ T cell enrichment. For roughly 11 days, sorted naive or memory CD4+ T cells (10^5) were cultured at a 1:1 ratio with T cell-depleted PBMCs and CEF peptides. In general, triplicate replicate wells were used for every peptide culture condition. Ficoll-Paque PLUS gradient centrifugation was used to isolate PBMCs from either whole blood or leukapheresis product. PBMCs were either cryopreserved at -140°C or used fresh in the expansion assay. The QIAamp Micro DNA Kit was used to extract genomic DNA from the CD4+ T cells. The germline V and J ends show losses of 2 bases and 0 bases respectively, and no gene match explains 7 bases of the junction. From a lookup of the germline V gene (reference sequence), CDR1 and CDR2 are SGHKS and YYEKEE. From its cysteine to its phenylalanine, the CDR3 spans 16 amino acids. Here the CDR3 DNA is all that survives: 48 bases in frame from base 1.

Survey-level immunoSEQ TCR-beta sequencing was performed on DNA from CEF-cultured naive and memory CD4+ T cells. The study's own analysis went as follows. During preprocessing, nonproductive sequences were removed, along with CDR3s that did not begin with C, did not end with F or W, or were shorter than 7 amino acids. The MANAFEST web app was used to call antigen-specific clonotypes on the basis of expansion compared with the reference and with other culture wells. To be counted as positive, a clone had to show significant expansion compared with the reference culture, at an FDR below 0.05, in 2 of 3 replicate wells. For a clone to be considered positive, significant expansion relative to all other tandem wells and an odds ratio above 5 were also required. Cultured and uncultured naive and memory CD4+ repertoires were searched for CDR3s previously identified as spike- and CEF-reactive. Pairwise Levenshtein distance, computed with the stringdist R package after three terminal residues were trimmed from each end, was used as the measure of CDR3 homology. This is the immuneACCESS table as TCRdb keeps it, with only in-frame sequences that have V and J called. A part of the clones is gone; compared with another copy, unresolved V genes explain less than half, and the rest is unexplained. The V and J calls and clone size were taken over from that table, and D and trimming were inferred from the DNA. The sample table contains approximately 43,000 clones; only one count was recorded for approximately 84% of them. Around 1.2% of the sample lies in the top ten.

This clone has just a few counts. The antigen this receptor binds is unknown. It has no much larger one-base neighbor in the sample; base qualities were not kept. The sequence is built from TRBV5-5 and TRBJ2-7; TRBD2 matches 8 bases in the middle. The sequence derives from an adult with COVID-19. The material sequenced was naive CD4+ T cells from PBMCs, cultured in vitro. According to the study, the label for this sample's cell subset or site signals: naive CD4+ T cells isolated by negative enrichment. Read as DNA, the sequence is TGTGCCAGCAGCTTTGGGAGCGGGGGCCCCTCCTACGAGCAGTACTTC. Translated, this is CASSFGSGGPSYEQYF.